This T cell receptor beta chain was found in a study of blood T cell repertoires in COVID-19. Background on the study: From T cells, B-cell-depleted T cells, or PBMCs came the material, which was cDNA or gDNA.

Recruitment covered about two dozen US areas and drew participants whose ages spanned roughly 18 to 89 years. Trimming left V 4 bases short and J 0 bases short, with 21 bases between. CDR1 and CDR2 (germline): SGDLS, YYNGEE. The CDR3 contains 18 residues. Original analysis: The authors estimated nucleated cell counts from reference gene primer amplification. Produced via immunoSEQ multiplex PCR; TCRdb's table is partial and in-frame only. V and J calls and clone size are those listed in that table; D and trimming were worked out from the DNA. The repertoire includes approximately 270,000 clones, 80% to 90% of them detected once, and approximately 4% sits in the top ten.

The clonotype was recovered from a woman aged 25 to 45 with acute COVID-19. The rearrangement links TRBV9 to TRBJ2-3; D perhaps matches TRBD2 (5 bases). What was sequenced was PBMCs or T cells enriched from blood (not recorded which). The DNA for the CDR3 is TGTGCCAGCAGCATCCCCCCGGATTTACTAGACAGCACAGATACGCAGTATTTT. The encoded protein is CASSIPPDLLDSTDTQYF.